The clone carrying this TCR beta chain was detected only once. Its antigen is not known. The CDR3 totals 18 residues. The V gene lost 2 bases and the J gene lost 2 bases, with 21 bases spanning the gap. Germline CDR1 is LGHNA and CDR2 is YNFKEQ. The sample originates from a study of T cells in Graves' hyperthyroidism and ophthalmopathy. The study, taken as a whole, reports: Classification by a 13 V-J model distinguished ophthalmopathy from stable hyperthyroidism.

Patients with uncontrolled infections, other autoimmune diseases, pregnancy or lactation were excluded. PBMCs stemmed from about 9.7 ml fresh peripheral blood. Amplification targeted TCR beta CDR3 regions from RNA transcripts. The HTBI primer set was used in a first-round RT-PCR of the TCR CDR3. A single record per CDR3 protein comes from TCRdb applying MiXCR to the multiplex PCR reads. The table lists about 640,000 distinct CDR3 sequences, less than 25% of them singletons, with approximately 30% in the top ten. The sample consisted of blood. The chain carries TRBV4-2 and TRBJ1-2, with D possibly being TRBD1 (6 bases). This receptor was identified in a man aged 25 to 40 with Graves' ophthalmopathy. CDR3 DNA: TGTGCCAGCAGCCAACCAGGGGCTTATCGGGCCAAAAACTATGGCTACACCTTC. Translation: CASSQPGAYRAKNYGYTF.